This T cell receptor (beta chain) was sequenced during a study of beta chain features in type 1 diabetes. CD4+ naive, central memory, regulatory and stem cell-like memory cells were sorted via CD45RO/CCR7/CD25/CD127/CD95/CD27. Study-level points and caveats: Sequencing of cDNA might inflate the share of cells that strongly express TCR. Although PCR might favor shorter templates, it would do so equally in patients and controls.

Of note for this clone: No antigen is known for it.

cDNA synthesis used the whole RNA isolate, giving expressed TCRB sequences. Assay used: immunoSEQ multiplex PCR; TCRdb lists only in-frame clones, some missing. The data hold 450,000 to 600,000 clones, with 30% observed a single time. With 4 bases clipped from V and 8 bases from J, the junction kept 6 bases outside the gene matches. Looked up from germline, CDR1 is MDHEN and CDR2 is SYDVKM. The CDR3 runs 14 residues. This TCR derives from a man between 18 and 35 years old in good health. Material for sequencing was naive CD4+ T cells from blood. The rearrangement links TRBV28 to TRBJ2-4; 9 bases line up with TRBD1. For the CDR3, the DNA is TGTGCCAGCAGTTCCTCGACAGGGGGTGACATTCAGTACTTC. This sequence encodes CASSSSTGGDIQYF.